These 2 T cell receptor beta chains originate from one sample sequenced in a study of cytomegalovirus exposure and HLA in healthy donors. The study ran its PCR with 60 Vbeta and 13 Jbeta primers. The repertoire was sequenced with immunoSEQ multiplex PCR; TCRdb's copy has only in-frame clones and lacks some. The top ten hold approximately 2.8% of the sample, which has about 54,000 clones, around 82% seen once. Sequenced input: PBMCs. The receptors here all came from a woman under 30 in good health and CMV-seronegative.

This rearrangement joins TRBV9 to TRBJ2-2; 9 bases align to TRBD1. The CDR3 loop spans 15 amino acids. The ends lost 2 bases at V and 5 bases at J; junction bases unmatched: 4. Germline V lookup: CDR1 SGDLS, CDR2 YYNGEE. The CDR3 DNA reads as TGTGCCAGCAGCGTCCGGGACAGGGCGACCGGGGAGCTGTTTTTT. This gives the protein CASSVRDRATGELFF.

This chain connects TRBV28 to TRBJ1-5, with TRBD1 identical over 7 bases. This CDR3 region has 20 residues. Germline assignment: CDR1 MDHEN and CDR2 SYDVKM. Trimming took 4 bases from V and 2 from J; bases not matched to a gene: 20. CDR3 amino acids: CASSSLRLKNKQGRNQPQHF. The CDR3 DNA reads TGTGCCAGCAGTTCCCTCCGTCTGAAGAACAAACAGGGGCGCAATCAGCCCCAGCATTTT.